This TCR beta chain was sequenced in a study of T-cell memory formation after mild COVID-19. TCR alpha and TCR beta cDNA libraries carrying sample barcodes and UMIs came from 5'RACE with constant-segment primers. TCRdb independently ran MiXCR on the 5' RACE reads; one entry per CDR3 protein. The sample consists of approximately 410,000 distinct CDR3 sequences, 20% to 30% of them appearing once. CDR1 DFQATT and CDR2 SNEGSKA come from the germline V gene (reference sequence). Trimming removed 2 bases at V and 4 bases at J, with 14 bases between. The CDR3 runs 14 residues. This clonotype has a handful of counts.

The chain links TRBV20-1 to TRBJ2-5; D possibly uses TRBD1 or TRBD2 (5 bases each). Sequencing used PBMCs or a T cell subset sorted from them (not recorded which). The receptor's source is an adult woman who had mild COVID-19 (a few samples of this study predate the infection). Cell type and time point are not known. Here the CDR3 DNA reads TGCAGTGCTAGAAGGGGCAGGAGGTTAGAGACCCAGTACTTC. It translates to CSARRGRRLETQYF.